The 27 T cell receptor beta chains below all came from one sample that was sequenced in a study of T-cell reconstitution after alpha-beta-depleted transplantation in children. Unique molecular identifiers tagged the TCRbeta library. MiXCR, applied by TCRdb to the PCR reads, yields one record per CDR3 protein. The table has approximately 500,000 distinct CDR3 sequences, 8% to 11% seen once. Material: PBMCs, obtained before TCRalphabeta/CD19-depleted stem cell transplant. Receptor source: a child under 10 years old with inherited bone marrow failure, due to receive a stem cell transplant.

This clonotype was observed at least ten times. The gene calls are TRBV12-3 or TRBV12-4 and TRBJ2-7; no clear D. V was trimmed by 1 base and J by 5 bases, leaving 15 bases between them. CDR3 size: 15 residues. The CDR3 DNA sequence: TGTGCCAGCAGTTTAGGTGGGCTATCCTATAACGAGCAGTACTTC. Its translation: CASSLGGLSYNEQYF.

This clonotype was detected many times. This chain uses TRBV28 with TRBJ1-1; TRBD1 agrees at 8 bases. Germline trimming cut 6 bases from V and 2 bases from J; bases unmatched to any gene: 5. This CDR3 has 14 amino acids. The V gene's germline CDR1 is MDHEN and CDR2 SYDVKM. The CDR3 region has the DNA TGTGCCAGCAGACAGGGGGGCCGAAACACTGAAGCTTTCTTT. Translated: CASRQGGRNTEAFF.

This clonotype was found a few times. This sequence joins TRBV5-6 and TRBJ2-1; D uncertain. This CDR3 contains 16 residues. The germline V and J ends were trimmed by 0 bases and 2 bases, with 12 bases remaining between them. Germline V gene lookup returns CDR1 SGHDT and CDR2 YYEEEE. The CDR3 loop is CASSLAVGHPYNEQFF. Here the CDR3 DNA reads TGTGCCAGCAGCTTGGCCGTAGGGCATCCCTACAATGAGCAGTTCTTC.

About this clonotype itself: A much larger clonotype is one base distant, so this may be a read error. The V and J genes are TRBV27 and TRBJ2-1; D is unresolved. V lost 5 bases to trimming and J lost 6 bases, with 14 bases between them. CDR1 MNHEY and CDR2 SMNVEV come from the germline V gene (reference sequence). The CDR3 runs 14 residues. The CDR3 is CASSLLGVSNEQFF. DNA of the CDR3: TGTGCCAGCAGTCTCCTCGGAGTGAGCAATGAGCAGTTCTTC.

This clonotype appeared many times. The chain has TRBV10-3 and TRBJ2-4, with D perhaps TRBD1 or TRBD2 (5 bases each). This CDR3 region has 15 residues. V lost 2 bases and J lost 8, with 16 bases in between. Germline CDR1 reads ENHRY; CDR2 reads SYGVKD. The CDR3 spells CAISEPLRGADIQYF. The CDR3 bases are TGTGCCATCAGTGAGCCTCTGAGGGGCGCGGACATTCAGTACTTC.

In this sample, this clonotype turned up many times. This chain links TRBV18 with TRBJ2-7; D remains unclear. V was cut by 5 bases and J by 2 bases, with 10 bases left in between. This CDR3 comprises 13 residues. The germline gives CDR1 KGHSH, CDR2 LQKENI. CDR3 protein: CASSYDFTYEQYF. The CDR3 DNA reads TGTGCCAGCTCATACGACTTTACCTACGAGCAGTACTTC.

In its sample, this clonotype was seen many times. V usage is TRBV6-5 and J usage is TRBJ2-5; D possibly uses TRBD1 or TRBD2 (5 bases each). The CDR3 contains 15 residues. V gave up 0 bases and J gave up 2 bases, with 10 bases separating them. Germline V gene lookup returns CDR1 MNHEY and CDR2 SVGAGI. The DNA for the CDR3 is TGTGCCAGCAGTTACTCGCTGGGGGTTCAAGAGACCCAGTACTTC. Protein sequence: CASSYSLGVQETQYF.

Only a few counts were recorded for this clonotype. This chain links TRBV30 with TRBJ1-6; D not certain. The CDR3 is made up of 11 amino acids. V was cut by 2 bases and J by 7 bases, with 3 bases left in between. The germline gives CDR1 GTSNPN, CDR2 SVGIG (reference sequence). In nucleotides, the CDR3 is TGTGCCTGGAGTCTCAATTCACCCCTCCACTTT. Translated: CAWSLNSPLHF. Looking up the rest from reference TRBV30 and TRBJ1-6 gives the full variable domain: SQTIHQWPATLVQPVGSPLSLECTVEGTSNPNLYWYRQAAGRGLQLLFYSVGIGQISSEVPQNLSASRPQDRQFILSSKKLLLSDSGFYLCAWSLNSPLHFGNGTRLTVT.

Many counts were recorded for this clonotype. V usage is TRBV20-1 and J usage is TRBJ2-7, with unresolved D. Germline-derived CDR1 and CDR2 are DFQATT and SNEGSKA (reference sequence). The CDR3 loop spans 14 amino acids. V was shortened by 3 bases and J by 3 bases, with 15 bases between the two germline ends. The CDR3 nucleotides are TGCAGTGCTAGTTGGCAGGCGACGGTCTACGAGCAGTACTTC. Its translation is CSASWQATVYEQYF.

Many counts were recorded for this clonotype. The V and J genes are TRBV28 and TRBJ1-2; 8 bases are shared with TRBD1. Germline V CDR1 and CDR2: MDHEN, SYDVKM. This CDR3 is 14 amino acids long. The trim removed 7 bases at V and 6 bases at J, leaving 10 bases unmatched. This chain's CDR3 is CASISGDRQNGYTF. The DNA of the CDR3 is TGTGCCAGCATAAGTGGGGACAGGCAGAATGGCTACACCTTC.

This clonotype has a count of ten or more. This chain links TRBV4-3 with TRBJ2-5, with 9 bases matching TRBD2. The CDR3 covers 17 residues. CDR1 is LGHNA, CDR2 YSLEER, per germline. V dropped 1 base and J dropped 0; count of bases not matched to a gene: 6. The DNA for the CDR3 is TGCGCCAGCAGCCAAGGCCTAGCGGGATCGTACCAAGAGACCCAGTACTTC. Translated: CASSQGLAGSYQETQYF.

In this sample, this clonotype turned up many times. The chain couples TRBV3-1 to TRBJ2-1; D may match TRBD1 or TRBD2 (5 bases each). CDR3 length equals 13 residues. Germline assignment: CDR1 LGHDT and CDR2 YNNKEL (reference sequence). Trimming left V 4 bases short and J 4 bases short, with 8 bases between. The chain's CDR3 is CASSPGRYNEQFF. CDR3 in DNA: TGTGCCAGCAGCCCGGGACGATACAATGAGCAGTTCTTC.

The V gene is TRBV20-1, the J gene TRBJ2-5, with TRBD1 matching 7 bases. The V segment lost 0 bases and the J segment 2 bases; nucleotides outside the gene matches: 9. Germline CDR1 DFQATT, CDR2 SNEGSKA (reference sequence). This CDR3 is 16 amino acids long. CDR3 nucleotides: TGCAGTGCTAGAGATAGTGGCAGGGGGTCACAAGAGACCCAGTACTTC. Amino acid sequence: CSARDSGRGSQETQYF.

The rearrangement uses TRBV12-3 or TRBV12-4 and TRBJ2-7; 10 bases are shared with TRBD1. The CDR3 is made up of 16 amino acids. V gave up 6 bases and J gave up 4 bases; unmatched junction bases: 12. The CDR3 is CASSLGAGQGTYEQYF. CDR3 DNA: TGTGCCAGCAGCCTAGGGGCGGGACAGGGGACTTACGAGCAGTACTTC.

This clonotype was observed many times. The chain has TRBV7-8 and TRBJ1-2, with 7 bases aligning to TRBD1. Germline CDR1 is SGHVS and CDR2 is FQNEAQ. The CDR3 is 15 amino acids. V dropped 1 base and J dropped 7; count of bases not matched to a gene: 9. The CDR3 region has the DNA TGTGCCAGCAGCTTAGAAGTAGGGGGCGGTTTTGGCTACACCTTC. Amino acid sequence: CASSLEVGGGFGYTF.

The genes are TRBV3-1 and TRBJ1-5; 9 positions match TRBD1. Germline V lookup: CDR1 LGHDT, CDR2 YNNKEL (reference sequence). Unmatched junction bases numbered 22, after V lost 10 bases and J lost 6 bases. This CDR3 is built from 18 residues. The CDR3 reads CATSPGSLLQGARQPQHF. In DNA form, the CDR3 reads TGTGCCACCTCCCCTGGGTCGCTCCTACAGGGGGCGCGTCAGCCCCAGCATTTT.

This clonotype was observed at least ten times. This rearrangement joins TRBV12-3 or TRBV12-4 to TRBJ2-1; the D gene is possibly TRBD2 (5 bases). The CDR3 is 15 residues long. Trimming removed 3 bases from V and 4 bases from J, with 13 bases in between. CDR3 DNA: TGTGCCAGCAGTTTCCCCAGCGAGGGATACAATGAGCAGTTCTTC. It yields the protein CASSFPSEGYNEQFF.

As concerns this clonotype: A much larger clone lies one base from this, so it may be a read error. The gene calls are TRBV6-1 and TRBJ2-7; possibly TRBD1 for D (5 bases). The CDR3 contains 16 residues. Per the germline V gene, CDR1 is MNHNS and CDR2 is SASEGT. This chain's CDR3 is CPSSPLGWGSSYEQYF. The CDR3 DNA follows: TGTCCCAGCAGTCCCCTGGGGTGGGGCTCCTCCTACGAGCAGTACTTC.

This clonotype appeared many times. CDR3 protein: CATSQINNEQFF. In DNA form, the CDR3 reads TGTGCCACCAGCCAGATTAACAATGAGCAGTTCTTC. V usage is TRBV15 and J usage is TRBJ2-1; D remains ambiguous. The germline gives CDR1 LNHNV, CDR2 YYDKDF (reference sequence). This CDR3 has 12 amino acids. Trimming shortened V by 5 bases and J by 5 bases, and 7 bases separated the two germline ends.

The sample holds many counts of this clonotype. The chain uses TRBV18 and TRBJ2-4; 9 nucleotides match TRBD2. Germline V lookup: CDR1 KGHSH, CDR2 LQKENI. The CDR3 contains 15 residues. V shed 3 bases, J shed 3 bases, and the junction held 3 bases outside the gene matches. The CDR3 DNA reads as TGTGCCAGCTCACCCCAGCGGGAGGTCAAAAACATTCAGTACTTC. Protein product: CASSPQREVKNIQYF.

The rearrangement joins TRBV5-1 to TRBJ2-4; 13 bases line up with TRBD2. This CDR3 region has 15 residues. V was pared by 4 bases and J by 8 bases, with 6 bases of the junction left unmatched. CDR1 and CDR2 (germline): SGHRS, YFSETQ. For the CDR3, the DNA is TGCGCCAGCAGCGCGACTAGCGGGAGGTCCGACATTCAGTACTTC. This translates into CASSATSGRSDIQYF.

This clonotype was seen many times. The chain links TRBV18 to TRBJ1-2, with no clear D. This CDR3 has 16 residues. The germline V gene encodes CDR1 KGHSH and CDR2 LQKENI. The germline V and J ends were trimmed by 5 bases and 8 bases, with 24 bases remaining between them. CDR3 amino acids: CASSSRRATSNGGYTF. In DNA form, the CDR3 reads TGTGCCAGCTCATCACGGAGGGCCACGTCTAATGGAGGCTACACCTTC.

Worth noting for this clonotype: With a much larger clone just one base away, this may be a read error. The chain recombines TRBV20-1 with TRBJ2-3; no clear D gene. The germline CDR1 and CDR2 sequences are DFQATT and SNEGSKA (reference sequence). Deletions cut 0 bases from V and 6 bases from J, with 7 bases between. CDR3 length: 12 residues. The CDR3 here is CSARDMSDTQYF. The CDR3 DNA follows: TGCAGTGCTAGAGATATGTCGGATACGCAGTATTTT.

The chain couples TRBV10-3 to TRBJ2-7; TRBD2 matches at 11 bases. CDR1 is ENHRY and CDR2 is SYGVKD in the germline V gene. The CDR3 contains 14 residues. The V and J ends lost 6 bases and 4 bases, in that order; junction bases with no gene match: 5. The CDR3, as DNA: TGTGCCATCAGGCCGGGACTAGCGGCTTACGAGCAGTACTTC. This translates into CAIRPGLAAYEQYF.

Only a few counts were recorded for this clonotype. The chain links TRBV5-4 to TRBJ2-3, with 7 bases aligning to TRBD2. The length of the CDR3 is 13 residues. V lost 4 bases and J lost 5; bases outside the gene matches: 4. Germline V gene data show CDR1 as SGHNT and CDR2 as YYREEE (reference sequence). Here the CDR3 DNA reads TGTGCCAGCAGCCCCCCGGGGGGAGATACGCAGTATTTT. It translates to CASSPPGGDTQYF.

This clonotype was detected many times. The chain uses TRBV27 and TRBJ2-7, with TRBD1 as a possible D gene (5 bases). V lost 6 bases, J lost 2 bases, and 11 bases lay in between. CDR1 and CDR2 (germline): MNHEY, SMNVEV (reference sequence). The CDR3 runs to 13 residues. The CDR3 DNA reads TGTGCCAGCAGCCTACAGACAGCCTACGAGCAGTACTTC. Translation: CASSLQTAYEQYF.

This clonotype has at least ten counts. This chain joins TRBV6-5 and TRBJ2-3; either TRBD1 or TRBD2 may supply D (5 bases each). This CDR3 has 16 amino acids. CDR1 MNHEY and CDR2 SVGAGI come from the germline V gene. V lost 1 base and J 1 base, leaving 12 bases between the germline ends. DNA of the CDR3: TGTGCCAGCAGTTACTTCCGGGGCGCTGGCACAGATACGCAGTATTTT. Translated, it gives CASSYFRGAGTDTQYF.